One and the same sample provided the 21 T cell receptor beta chains below, sequenced in a study of blood T cell repertoires in COVID-19 (dated by TCRdb to 2020 to 2022). The library was made by the immunoSEQ multiplex PCR assay. TCRdb mirrors the immuneACCESS table, restricted to in-frame sequences. Some clones are absent from its copies; in checked studies, under half trace to an unresolved V gene, and the reason for the others is unknown. The sample has over 150,000 clones on record, roughly 80% of them singletons. Around 8.9% of the sample goes to the ten largest clones. Sequencing input: peripheral blood. All receptors come from a woman of 80 years or more with COVID-19, enrolled during active disease.

The chain carries TRBV7-8 and TRBJ2-7; 7 bases align to TRBD1. The CDR3 runs 14 residues. Germline V CDR1 and CDR2: SGHVS, FQNEAQ. With 1 base clipped from V and 6 bases from J, the junction kept 6 bases outside the gene matches. The CDR3 sequence is CASSLVGTGAEQYF. The DNA for the CDR3 is TGTGCCAGCAGCTTAGTCGGAACAGGGGCCGAGCAGTACTTC.

The chain couples TRBV29-1 to TRBJ1-5, with D possibly being TRBD1 (6 bases). Germline assignment: CDR1 SQVTM and CDR2 ANQGSEA. The CDR3 is made up of 14 amino acids. Trimming stripped 6 bases from V and 0 bases from J, with 12 bases between. DNA of the CDR3: TGCAGCGTCCGGACAGCAAATAGCAATCAGCCCCAGCATTTT. This codes for CSVRTANSNQPQHF.

The rearrangement joins TRBV3-1 (or the pseudogene TRBV3-2) to TRBJ2-7; a possible D gene is TRBD2 (6 bases). Looked up from germline, CDR1 is LGHDT and CDR2 is YNNKEL (reference sequence). This CDR3 contains 14 residues. V lost 3 bases, J lost 3 bases, and 12 bases lay in between. CDR3 DNA sequence: TGTGCCAGCAGCCAGGGCCCGGGAGTCTACGAGCAGTACTTC. Translation gives CASSQGPGVYEQYF.

This chain joins TRBV25-1 and TRBJ1-6; D remains ambiguous. This CDR3 is built from 13 residues. Trimming took off 3 bases at V and 8 bases at J, with 8 bases between the two ends. In germline, CDR1 is MGHDK, CDR2 SYGVNS. The DNA of the CDR3 is TGTGCCAGCAGTGATTTTGCGGATTCACCCCTCCACTTT. This encodes CASSDFADSPLHF.

The chain uses TRBV9 and TRBJ2-1; TRBD2 is a possible D gene (5 bases). CDR1 is SGDLS, CDR2 YYNGEE, per germline. CDR3 length: 15 residues. Between the trimmed V and J ends, which lost 5 bases and 2 bases, there was a span of 14 bases. The CDR3 bases are TGTGCCAGCAGTGGAGGTATAGCAACCTACAATGAGCAGTTCTTC. Its protein product is CASSGGIATYNEQFF.

The V gene is TRBV2, the J gene TRBJ1-1; 7 bases line up with TRBD1. CDR1 is SNHLY, CDR2 FYNNEI, per germline. The CDR3 runs 13 residues. V lost 4 bases, J lost 8 bases, and 7 bases stayed unmatched. The CDR3 DNA reads TGTGCCAGCAGTGTCGCAGGGGGAATCGAAGCTTTCTTT. This gives the protein CASSVAGGIEAFF.

CDR3 region: CASGFNGDYEQYF. The CDR3 DNA reads as TGTGCCAGCGGGTTTAACGGGGACTACGAGCAGTACTTC. The gene calls are TRBV2 and TRBJ2-7, with TRBD2 as a possible D gene (5 bases). The CDR3 consists of 13 residues. Germline lookup yields CDR1 SNHLY and CDR2 FYNNEI. Trimming shortened V by 8 bases and J by 3 bases, and 14 bases separated the two germline ends.

This rearrangement joins TRBV7-6 to TRBJ1-4; D call uncertain. Germline lookup yields CDR1 SGHVS and CDR2 FNYEAQ. The CDR3 is 15 residues long. V gave up 5 bases and J gave up 0 bases, with 10 bases separating them. The CDR3 reads CASSLSITTNEKLFF. For the CDR3, the DNA is TGTGCCAGCAGCCTTTCTATCACAACTAATGAAAAACTGTTTTTT.

V and J are TRBV9 and TRBJ1-2; TRBD1 aligns across 11 bases. From germline, CDR1 is SGDLS and CDR2 YYNGEE. Trimming removed 3 bases from V and 5 bases from J; junction bases left unmatched: 3. The CDR3 spans 14 residues. The chain's CDR3 is CASSDRDRGYGYTF. The CDR3 nucleotides are TGTGCCAGCAGCGACCGGGACAGGGGGTATGGCTACACCTTC.

This chain links TRBV28 with TRBJ2-1, with D maybe TRBD2 (5 bases). Germline V gene data show CDR1 as MDHEN and CDR2 as SYDVKM. The V gene lost 3 bases and the J gene lost 4 bases, with 10 bases spanning the gap. The CDR3 totals 14 residues. The DNA of the CDR3 is TGTGCCAGCAGTTTCAGAGGGCAATACAATGAGCAGTTCTTC. Translating it yields CASSFRGQYNEQFF.

The V call is TRBV29-1, the J call TRBJ1-2, with 10 bases aligning to TRBD1. Trimming removed 7 bases from V and 5 bases from J; junction bases left unmatched: 7. The CDR3 has 13 amino acids. Per the germline V gene, CDR1 is SQVTM and CDR2 is ANQGSEA. The CDR3 sequence: CSDRDRGFYGYTF. The CDR3 nucleotides read TGCAGCGACCGGGACAGGGGATTTTATGGCTACACCTTC.

This chain uses TRBV5-1 with TRBJ2-1; TRBD1 might be the D (5 bases). This CDR3 has 13 residues. V was pared by 3 bases and J by 7 bases, with 11 bases between. Germline CDR1 and CDR2: SGHRS and YFSETQ. The CDR3 sequence is CASSSESGNEQFF. In DNA, the CDR3 is TGCGCCAGCAGCTCGGAATCAGGGAATGAGCAGTTCTTC.

This clone was counted a single time. The chain links TRBV28 to TRBJ2-1, with D maybe TRBD2 (6 bases). The germline V and J ends were trimmed by 4 bases and 14 bases, with 24 bases remaining between them. The CDR3 is made up of 15 amino acids. Germline V lookup: CDR1 MDHEN, CDR2 SYDVKM. The DNA of the CDR3 is TGTGCCAGCAGTTCTTCAGCCGGGGCGGGGCTGAGGGAGTTCTTC. Translation gives CASSSSAGAGLREFF. The full variable domain, in which reference TRBV28 and TRBJ2-1 provide the parts outside the CDR3, is DVKVTQSSRYLVKRTGEKVFLECVQDMDHENMFWYRQDPGLGLRLIYFSYDVKMKEKGDIPEGYSVSREKKERFSLILESASTNQTSMYLCASSSSAGAGLREFFGPGTRLTVL.

The CDR3, as DNA: TGCAGCGCCTTCAGGGTCGGCTACAATGAGCAGTTCTTC. Residues: CSAFRVGYNEQFF. The chain combines TRBV29-1 with TRBJ2-1; D possibly corresponds to TRBD1 (5 bases). This CDR3 has 13 amino acids. Trimming pared 7 bases from V and 3 bases from J, leaving 13 bases between. Germline-derived CDR1 and CDR2 are SQVTM and ANQGSEA.

The V and J genes are TRBV7-9 and TRBJ1-2; 7 bases align to TRBD1. CDR3 length equals 14 residues. Unmatched junction bases numbered 7, after V lost 2 bases and J lost 7 bases. CDR1 SEHNR and CDR2 FQNEAQ come from the germline V gene (reference sequence). Written as DNA, the CDR3 is TGTGCCAGCAGCTTATTAGGGGGCGCCGGTGGCTACACCTTC. Translated: CASSLLGGAGGYTF.

The chain recombines TRBV6-5 with TRBJ1-5; D is undetermined. Germline loops: CDR1 MNHEY, CDR2 SVGAGI. This CDR3 is built from 13 residues. Trimming removed 6 bases from V and 6 bases from J, with 12 bases in between. The CDR3 here is CASRRGSGQPQHF. For the CDR3, the DNA is TGTGCCAGCAGGCGAGGTAGCGGTCAGCCCCAGCATTTT.

In this sample, this clone turned up once. The chain has TRBV7-6 and TRBJ1-1; a weak D match, TRBD1 (6 bases). CDR1 SGHVS and CDR2 FNYEAQ come from the germline V gene. The V end lost 4 bases, the J end lost 1 base, and 10 bases lay between the germline ends. The CDR3 contains 14 residues. CDR3 in DNA: TGTGCCAGCAGCTGGGGACATGGGAACACTGAAGCTTTCTTT. Translated: CASSWGHGNTEAFF.

The CDR3 is CASSPARGGEETQYF. In nucleotides, the CDR3 is TGTGCCAGCAGCCCCGCCCGGGGGGGGGAAGAGACCCAGTACTTC. The J gene is TRBJ2-5, the V gene TRBV5-4, with TRBD2 matching over 8 bases. The CDR3 totals 15 residues. The junction had 8 bases not matched to a gene; V was cut back by 4 bases and J by 3 bases. Germline lookup yields CDR1 SGHNT and CDR2 YYREEE (reference sequence).

The chain couples TRBV12-3 or TRBV12-4 to TRBJ1-1; 8 bases are a match to TRBD1. Losses at the gene ends were 6 bases for V and 7 bases for J; bases not matched to a gene: 7. CDR3 length equals 13 residues. The CDR3 region has the DNA TGTGCCAGCAGGCTCCAGGGGGCTAGTGAAGCTTTCTTT. It translates to CASRLQGASEAFF.

This chain connects TRBV3-1 (or the pseudogene TRBV3-2) to TRBJ1-2; the D is unclear. This CDR3 contains 13 residues. CDR1 LGHDT and CDR2 YNNKEL come from the germline V gene (reference sequence). The germline V and J ends were trimmed by 4 bases and 4 bases, with 10 bases remaining between them. The DNA for the CDR3 is TGTGCCAGCAGCCCCGCGGGGTTCTATGGCTACACCTTC. It specifies CASSPAGFYGYTF.

CDR3 nucleotide sequence: TGTGCCAGCAGTTACCAGGGCCAGGGGTACTATGGCTACACCTTC. Translated, it gives CASSYQGQGYYGYTF. The gene calls are TRBV6-5 and TRBJ1-2; possible D gene TRBD1, 6 bases. The CDR3 is made up of 15 amino acids. Per germline, CDR1 MNHEY and CDR2 SVGAGI. V was shortened by 2 bases and J by 3 bases, with 13 bases between the two germline ends.